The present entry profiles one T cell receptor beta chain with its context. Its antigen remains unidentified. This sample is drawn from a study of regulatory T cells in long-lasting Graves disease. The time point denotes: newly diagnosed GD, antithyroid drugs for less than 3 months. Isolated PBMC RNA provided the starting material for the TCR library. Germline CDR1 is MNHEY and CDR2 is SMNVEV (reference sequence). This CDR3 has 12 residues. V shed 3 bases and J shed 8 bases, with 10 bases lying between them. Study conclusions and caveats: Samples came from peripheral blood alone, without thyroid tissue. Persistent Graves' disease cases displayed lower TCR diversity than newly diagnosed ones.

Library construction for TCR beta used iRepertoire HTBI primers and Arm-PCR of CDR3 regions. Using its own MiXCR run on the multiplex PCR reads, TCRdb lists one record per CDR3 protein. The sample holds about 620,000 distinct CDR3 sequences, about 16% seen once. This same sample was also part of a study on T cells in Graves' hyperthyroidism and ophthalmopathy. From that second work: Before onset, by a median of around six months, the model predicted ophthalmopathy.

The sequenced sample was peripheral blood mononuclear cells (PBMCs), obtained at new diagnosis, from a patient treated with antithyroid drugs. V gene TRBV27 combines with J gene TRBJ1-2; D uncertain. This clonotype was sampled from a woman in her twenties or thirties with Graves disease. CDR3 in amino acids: CASSFKGRGYTF. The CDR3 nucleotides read TGTGCCAGCAGTTTCAAGGGTAGGGGCTACACCTTC.